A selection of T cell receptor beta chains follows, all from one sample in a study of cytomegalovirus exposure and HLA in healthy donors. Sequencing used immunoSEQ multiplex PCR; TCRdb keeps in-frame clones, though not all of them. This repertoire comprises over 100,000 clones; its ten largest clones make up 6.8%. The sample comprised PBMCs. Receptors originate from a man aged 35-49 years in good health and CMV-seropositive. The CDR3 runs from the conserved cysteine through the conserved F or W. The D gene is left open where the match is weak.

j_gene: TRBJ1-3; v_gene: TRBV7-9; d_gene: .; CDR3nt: TGTGCCAGCAGCCCGTCGCCGATCGGGGGGTTGGGAAACACCATATATTTT; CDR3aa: CASSPSPIGGLGNTIYF
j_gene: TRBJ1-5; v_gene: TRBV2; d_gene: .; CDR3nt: TGTGCCAGCAGTCTAGGGGCCGTATACCAGCCCCAGCATTTT; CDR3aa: CASSLGAVYQPQHF
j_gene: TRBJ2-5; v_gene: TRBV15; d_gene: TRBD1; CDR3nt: TGTGCCACCAGCAGAGTAGGGGACAGGGGTTTGGGGGAGACCCAGTACTTC; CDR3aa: CATSRVGDRGLGETQYF
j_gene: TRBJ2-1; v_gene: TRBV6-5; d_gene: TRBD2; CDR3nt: TGTGCCAGCAGCTTGACTAGCGGGAGGTTTAATGAGCAGTTCTTC; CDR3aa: CASSLTSGRFNEQFF
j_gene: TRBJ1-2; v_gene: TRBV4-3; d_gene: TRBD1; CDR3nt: TGCGCCAGCAGCCCGATAGGACAGGGGGGGAACTATGGCTACACCTTC; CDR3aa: CASSPIGQGGNYGYTF
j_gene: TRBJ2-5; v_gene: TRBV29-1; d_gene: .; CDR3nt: TGCAGCGTTCGACAGCTGGAGCTACAAGAGACCCAGTACTTC; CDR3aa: CSVRQLELQETQYF
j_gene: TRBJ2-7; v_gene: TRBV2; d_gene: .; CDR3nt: TGTGCCAGCGGTGGTCTCGGAGGGTTCTACGAGCAGTACTTC; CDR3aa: CASGGLGGFYEQYF
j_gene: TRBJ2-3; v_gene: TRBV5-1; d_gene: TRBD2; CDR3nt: TGCGCCAGCAGCGGGGGACTAGCGGACGCGGGGCAGTATTTT; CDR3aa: CASSGGLADAGQYF
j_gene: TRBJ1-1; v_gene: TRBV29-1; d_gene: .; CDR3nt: TGCAGCGTTTTGGACTTCCAGTGGACTGAAGCTTTCTTT; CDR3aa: CSVLDFQWTEAFF
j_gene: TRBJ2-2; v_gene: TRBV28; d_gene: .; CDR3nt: TGTGCCAGCAGCCCAGGTCGAATTTCCGGGGAGCTGTTTTTT; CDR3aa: CASSPGRISGELFF
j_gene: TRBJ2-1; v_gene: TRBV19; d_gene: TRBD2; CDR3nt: TGTGCCAGTAGTTACTTTGGGACTACGTACAATGAGCAGTTCTTC; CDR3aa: CASSYFGTTYNEQFF
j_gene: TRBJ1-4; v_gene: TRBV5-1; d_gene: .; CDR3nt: TGCGCCAGCAGCTTAACAGGGAGTAATGAAAAACTGTTTTTT; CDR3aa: CASSLTGSNEKLFF
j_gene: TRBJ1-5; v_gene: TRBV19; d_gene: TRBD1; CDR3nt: TGTGCCAGTAGTTATGGGACAGGGTATCAGCCCCAGCATTTT; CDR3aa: CASSYGTGYQPQHF
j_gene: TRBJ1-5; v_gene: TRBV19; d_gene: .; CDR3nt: TGTGCCAGTACCCGGAGAGATCATCAGCCCCAGCATTTT; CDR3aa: CASTRRDHQPQHF
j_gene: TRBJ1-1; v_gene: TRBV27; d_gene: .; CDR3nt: TGTGCCAGCAGTTTATACGGGTCTGACACTGAAGCTTTCTTT; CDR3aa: CASSLYGSDTEAFF
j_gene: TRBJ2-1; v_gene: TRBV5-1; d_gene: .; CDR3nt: TGCGCCAGCAGCGGAACAGGGAGCTCCTACAATGAGCAGTTCTTC; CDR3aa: CASSGTGSSYNEQFF